The 11 T cell receptor beta chains reported below all come from one sample, sequenced in a study of identical twins. TCRdb reanalysed the 5' RACE reads using MiXCR and keeps one entry per CDR3 protein. This table holds fewer than 900,000 distinct CDR3 sequences, roughly 18% found once. These data are also associated with another study on T cells expressing NK-cell markers.

Input material: PBMCs. The receptors stem from a young woman in good health.

The CDR3 DNA is TGCAGTGCTAGGTTGAGGGTAGCAATCGAGCAGTTCTTC. Its translation: CSARLRVAIEQFF. V and J are TRBV20-1 and TRBJ2-1, with a tentative D call TRBD2 (5 bases). This CDR3 spans 13 amino acids. The germline CDR1 and CDR2 sequences are DFQATT and SNEGSKA (reference sequence). V gave up 3 bases and J gave up 10 bases, with 16 bases separating them.

This clonotype was seen a few times. The chain employs TRBV29-1 and TRBJ1-2; D is perhaps TRBD1 (5 bases). The CDR3 is 14 amino acids. Germline V gives CDR1 SQVTM, CDR2 ANQGSEA. Trimming took 0 bases from V and 4 from J, leaving 12 bases between them. CDR3 sequence reads: CSVEDCDSSYGYTF. CDR3 DNA sequence: TGCAGCGTTGAAGATTGTGACAGTTCCTATGGCTACACCTTC.

This clonotype appeared a few times. V gene TRBV9 combines with J gene TRBJ2-3, with a tentative D call TRBD2 (6 bases). Trimming left V 8 bases short and J 3 bases short, with 19 bases between. The CDR3 covers 15 residues. Germline values: CDR1 SGDLS, CDR2 YYNGEE. CDR3 sequence reads: CASSLGARGTDTQYF. CDR3 nucleotide sequence: TGTGCCAGTTCCCTTGGTGCACGGGGGACAGATACGCAGTATTTT.

V is TRBV29-1 and J is TRBJ1-2; weak D call: TRBD1 (5 bases). Germline-derived CDR1 and CDR2 are SQVTM and ANQGSEA. The CDR3 contains 12 residues. Trimming stripped 8 bases from V and 3 bases from J, with 13 bases between. This chain's CDR3 is CSFLLGDYGYTF. CDR3 DNA: TGCAGCTTCCTGTTGGGGGACTATGGCTACACCTTC.

The genes are TRBV5-6 and TRBJ2-1; 8 bases map to TRBD2. The V gene's germline CDR1 is SGHDT and CDR2 YYEEEE. The CDR3 is made up of 16 amino acids. The junction had 9 bases not matched to a gene; V was cut back by 0 bases and J by 7 bases. CDR3 region: CASSLGRREVRNEQFF. CDR3 nucleotides: TGTGCCAGCAGCTTGGGTAGGCGGGAGGTTCGGAATGAGCAGTTCTTC.

This clonotype was recorded many times. This chain uses TRBV12-3 or TRBV12-4 with TRBJ1-5; D unclear. V lost 8 bases and J lost 1, with 9 bases in between. The CDR3 sequence is 13 residues long. The CDR3 DNA follows: TGTGCCAGCCGCTTCCAGAGCAATCAGCCCCAGCATTTT. It specifies CASRFQSNQPQHF.

This clonotype was observed a handful of times. The rearrangement uses TRBV20-1 and TRBJ1-4; 7 nucleotides agree with TRBD1. V lost 5 bases to trimming and J lost 10 bases; unmatched junction nucleotides: 13. CDR3 length: 14 residues. Germline CDR1 is DFQATT and CDR2 is SNEGSKA (reference sequence). CDR3 in DNA: TGCAGTGCTCCAAACGCACAGGGGAGAGGAAAACTGTTTTTT. Translation: CSAPNAQGRGKLFF.

V gene TRBV20-1 combines with J gene TRBJ2-5, with 7 nucleotides matching TRBD2. V was clipped by 5 bases and J by 4 bases; unmatched bases: 16. The germline V gene has CDR1 DFQATT and CDR2 SNEGSKA (reference sequence). This CDR3 has 16 residues. Here the CDR3 reads CSAGPEAGRTGETQYF. The CDR3 nucleotides are TGCAGTGCTGGGCCCGAGGCCGGGAGGACTGGAGAGACCCAGTACTTC.

This clonotype was counted a few times. The genes are TRBV19 and TRBJ2-1; TRBD2 aligns across 9 bases. CDR1 LNHDA and CDR2 SQIVND come from the germline V gene (reference sequence). The V gene end was trimmed by 2 bases and the J gene end by 6 bases; junction bases not matched to a gene: 5. This CDR3 is built from 15 residues. The CDR3 nucleotides read TGTGCCAGTAGTATATATGGCGGGAGGGCCAATGAGCAGTTCTTC. Protein sequence: CASSIYGGRANEQFF.

The genes are TRBV7-9 and TRBJ2-7, with unresolved D. V shed 3 bases and J shed 2 bases, with 11 bases lying between them. This CDR3 has 14 residues. CDR1 and CDR2 (germline): SEHNR, FQNEAQ (reference sequence). CDR3 coding DNA: TGTGCCAGCAGCTTTGAAGCAGATACCTACGAGCAGTACTTC. Translation gives CASSFEADTYEQYF.

In this sample, this clonotype turned up a few times. The chain uses TRBV20-1 and TRBJ2-3; tentatively, D is TRBD2 (6 bases). The CDR3 spans 15 residues. The V gene lost 3 bases and the J gene lost 0 bases, with 13 bases spanning the gap. Germline CDR1 reads DFQATT; CDR2 reads SNEGSKA (reference sequence). The CDR3 loop reads CSARAPGASTDTQYF. The CDR3 DNA sequence: TGCAGTGCTAGGGCCCCGGGAGCTAGCACAGATACGCAGTATTTT.